The 19 T cell receptor beta chains below were found in one sample sequenced in a study of tumor-infiltrating lymphocytes in primary liver carcinoma (dated by TCRdb to the late 2010s). Sequencing was performed on an Illumina HiSeq 2500. TCRbeta-specific cDNA was reverse-transcribed from about 520 ng total RNA using a constant-region primer and ProtoScript II reverse transcriptase. Construction of the TCRbeta libraries relied on three nested rounds of multiplex PCR, following a slightly modified ARM-PCR procedure. Multiplex TRBV1-TRBV30 forward primers and a Cbeta reverse primer were used in the first two PCR rounds, each of which was run for approximately 11 cycles. TCRdb passed the public sequencing reads through fastp at Q25 and MiXCR, retaining productive beta sequences. Identical CDR3 proteins give one entry, which carries the most common genes and DNA. In this sample the table shows 20,000 to 25,000 distinct CDR3 sequences, approximately 71% of which occur a single time. Jointly, the top ten make up about 32% of the sample.

Total RNA and DNA were co-extracted from around 20-30 mg of bulk tissue with the AllPrep DNA/RNA mini kit, without cell sorting. The sequenced sample consisted of liver tumor tissue from sampling region 5. The meaning of the sample's cell subset or site label: tumor region T5, tumor centre. These receptors were obtained from a woman in her 30s with primary liver carcinoma and hepatitis B virus infection.

About this clonotype itself: At one of its ends the junction is not consistent with the germline gene, which may arise from a read error. V is TRBV11-2 and J is TRBJ2-7, with D hard to call. The CDR3 covers 13 residues. The germline V gene has CDR1 SGHAT and CDR2 FQNNGV. CDR3 protein: CAGSHSNMGEQYF. In DNA, the CDR3 is TGTGCCGGCAGCCACTCGAATATGGGCGAGCAGTACTTC.

In regard to this clonotype: One end of the junction is discordant with germline, which a read error may explain. This rearrangement joins TRBV6-1 to TRBJ2-5, with a tentative D call TRBD2 (6 bases). Germline V CDR1 and CDR2: MNHNS, SASEGT. The CDR3 is 16 amino acids. CDR3 amino acids: CVSSLCPLLGGGTQYF. CDR3 sequence (DNA): TGTGTCAGCAGTCTTTGCCCCCTGCTGGGAGGAGGGACCCAGTACTTC.

This clonotype was recorded at least ten times. The chain couples TRBV15 to TRBJ2-3; D not resolved. The CDR3 is 15 residues long. The V and J ends lost 3 bases and 1 base respectively, with 11 bases between them. The germline CDR1 and CDR2 sequences are LNHNV and YYDKDF (reference sequence). As DNA, the CDR3 is TGTGCCACCAGCAGGTCGAGAACTGGCACAGATACGCAGTATTTT. Translated, it gives CATSRSRTGTDTQYF. The full variable domain, in which reference TRBV15 and TRBJ2-3 provide the parts outside the CDR3, is DAMVIQNPRYQVTQFGKPVTLSCSQTLNHNVMYWYQQKSSQAPKLLFHYYDKDFNNEADTPDNFQSRRPNTSFCFLDIRSPGLGDTAMYLCATSRSRTGTDTQYFGPGTRLTVL.

This clonotype was seen once. The junction differs from germline at one of its ends, possibly a read error. The chain carries TRBV11-2 and TRBJ1-1; 12 bases fit TRBD1. The CDR3 totals 20 residues. Germline assignment: CDR1 SGHAT and CDR2 FQNNGV. The chain's CDR3 is CASSTRDRGRERWNNTEAFF. CDR3 coding DNA: TGTGCCAGCAGCACTCGGGACAGGGGGCGCGAGAGGTGGAATAACACTGAAGCGTTCTTT.

This clonotype showed up just once. One junction end does not reproduce the germline sequence, and a read error may be involved. CDR3 loop: CAIGNGVRQPRHF. The CDR3 DNA sequence: TGTGCCATCGGGAATGGGGTCCGTCAGCCCCGGCATTTT. The chain carries TRBV6-5 and TRBJ1-5; no clear D gene. From germline, CDR1 is MNHEY and CDR2 SVGAGI. The CDR3 is 13 residues long.

Details on this clonotype: One end of the junction does not line up with germline, which may come from a read error. The genes are TRBV11-1 and TRBJ2-1, with 8 bases identical to TRBD2. Germline V CDR1 and CDR2: SGHAT, FQDESV (reference sequence). CDR3 size: 15 residues. Written as DNA, the CDR3 is TGTGTCAGCAGGATCGGGACTAGTGGTTACAATGAGCAGTTCTTC. Its translation: CVSRIGTSGYNEQFF.

CDR3: CASNQDRWTGQEQYF. The DNA of the CDR3 is TGCGCCAGCAATCAAGATCGATGGACAGGGCAGGAGCAGTACTTC. This sequence joins TRBV4-3 and TRBJ2-7; TRBD1 aligns across 8 bases. Germline CDR1 reads LGHNA; CDR2 reads YSLEER. V dropped 7 bases and J dropped 7; count of bases not matched to a gene: 15. The CDR3 extends over 15 amino acids.

With regard to this clonotype: This CDR3 is missing its conserved last phenylalanine or tryptophan, likely due to a read error. The chain uses TRBV7-8 and TRBJ1-1; unclear D gene. Germline V gene data show CDR1 as SGHVS and CDR2 as FQNEAQ. This CDR3 has 14 amino acids. The CDR3 DNA reads as TGTGCCAGCAACTTAGTTCCCCCCGATGGGTTCGCTTTCTCT. This gives the protein CASNLVPPDGFAFS.

In regard to this clonotype: The junction departs from the called germline gene at one end, perhaps through a read error. This chain joins TRBV30 and TRBJ2-1; TRBD2 agrees at 9 bases. Germline V gives CDR1 GTSNPN, CDR2 SVGIG (reference sequence). There are 14 residues in the CDR3. CDR3 sequence: CAWSTGLAAGERPF. The DNA for the CDR3 is TGTGCCTGGAGTACGGGACTAGCCGCCGGTGAGCGGCCCTTC.

As regards this clonotype: The junction departs from the called germline gene at one end, perhaps through a read error. The CDR3 DNA is TGTGCCAGTAGCTTTGGACTAGCGGGATCGGAGCAGTTCTTC. This encodes CASSFGLAGSEQFF. The chain links TRBV11-3 to TRBJ2-1; 12 positions agree with TRBD2. From germline, CDR1 is SGHNT and CDR2 YENEEA. This CDR3 has 14 amino acids. The complete variable domain, with remaining parts taken from reference TRBV11-3 and TRBJ2-1, reads EAGVVQSPRYKIIEKKQPVAFWCNPISGHNTLYWYLQNLGQGPELLIRYENEEAVDDSQLPKDRFSAERLKGVDSTLKIQPAELGDSAVYLCASSFGLAGSEQFFGPGTRLTVL.

This clonotype was observed a few times. The V gene is TRBV6-1, the J gene TRBJ2-1; 7 bases agree with TRBD2. The germline CDR1 and CDR2 sequences are MNHNS and SASEGT. CDR3 length equals 14 residues. After removal of 4 bases from V and 12 bases from J, the junction contained 12 bases not matched to a gene. The CDR3 DNA sequence: TGTGCCAGCAGTGGGGACTATCCTAGGGATGGGCAGTTCTTC. Residues: CASSGDYPRDGQFF.

This chain uses TRBV4-3 with TRBJ2-1, with TRBD2 as a possible D gene (6 bases). Germline V gene data show CDR1 as LGHNA and CDR2 as YSLEER. Between the trimmed V and J ends, which lost 5 bases and 8 bases, there was a span of 22 bases. The CDR3 consists of 16 residues. CDR3 coding DNA: TGCGCCAGCAGCAAAAACGTAACGGGAGTCAGAGATGAGCAGTTCTTC. Its protein is CASSKNVTGVRDEQFF.

The gene calls are TRBV6-2 or TRBV6-3 and TRBJ1-5; 7 positions agree with TRBD1. CDR1 and CDR2 (germline): MNHEY, SVGEGT. The CDR3 is 16 amino acids. After removal of 4 bases from V and 6 bases from J, the junction contained 12 bases not matched to a gene. CDR3 sequence: CASSSRQGGSIQPQHF. CDR3 DNA sequence: TGTGCCAGCAGTTCTAGACAGGGAGGGAGTATTCAGCCCCAGCATTTT.

This chain uses TRBV6-1 with TRBJ2-2, with D possibly matching TRBD2 (5 bases). CDR1 is MNHNS, CDR2 SASEGT, per germline. The CDR3 is 17 amino acids. Trimming stripped 6 bases from V and 3 bases from J, with 20 bases between. The CDR3 sequence: CASRGIQRALDTGELFF. In nucleotides, the CDR3 is TGTGCCAGCAGAGGAATACAGAGGGCTTTGGACACCGGGGAGCTGTTTTTT.

For this clonotype: A read error may explain this, as a much larger clone is one base away. The V and J genes are TRBV2 and TRBJ2-5, with D perhaps TRBD1 (7 bases). The CDR3 is made up of 14 amino acids. CDR1 is SNHLY and CDR2 is FYNNEI in the germline V gene. The CDR3 DNA reads as TGTGCCAACAGTGTAGGACAGGAGGGAAAGACCCAGTACTTC. It encodes CANSVGQEGKTQYF.

The V and J genes are TRBV6-5 and TRBJ2-3; 9 nucleotides match TRBD1. V shed 11 bases, J shed 3 bases, and the junction held 12 bases outside the gene matches. The CDR3 sequence is 15 residues long. The germline gives CDR1 MNHEY, CDR2 SVGAGI. This chain's CDR3 is CAGWDIGTGTDTQYF. CDR3 sequence (DNA): TGTGCCGGTTGGGACATTGGGACAGGGACAGATACGCAGTATTTT.

V and J are TRBV11-2 and TRBJ2-2; 10 positions match TRBD2. CDR1 SGHAT and CDR2 FQNNGV come from the germline V gene. The CDR3 runs to 16 residues. Trimming at V came to 6 bases and at J to 9 bases, leaving 13 bases not matched to a gene. DNA for the CDR3: TGTGCCAGCAGTTCAACACGTAGCGGGAGGTCCTGGGAGCTGTTTTTT. Amino acid sequence: CASSSTRSGRSWELFF.

The chain is built from TRBV5-6 and TRBJ2-7, with D unresolved. V was shortened by 2 bases and J by 9 bases, with 15 bases between the two germline ends. The germline CDR1 and CDR2 sequences are SGHDT and YYEEEE. The CDR3 is 13 amino acids. CDR3 DNA: TGTGCCAGCAGCTTACTGATAGTGCTATCGCAGTACTTC. Residues: CASSLLIVLSQYF.

This clonotype was seen more than once but under ten times. The chain is built from TRBV11-2 and TRBJ2-2; no reliable D call. Deletions cut 1 base from V and 0 bases from J, with 12 bases between. CDR3 length: 17 residues. CDR1 and CDR2 from the germline V gene are SGHAT and FQNNGV. The CDR3 region has the DNA TGTGCCAGCAGCTTAGCATTAGGAGAAGCGAACACCGGGGAGCTGTTTTTT. This translates into CASSLALGEANTGELFF. The variable domain in full, completed from reference TRBV11-2 and TRBJ2-2, reads EAGVAQSPRYKIIEKRQSVAFWCNPISGHATLYWYQQILGQGPKLLIQFQNNGVVDDSQLPKDRFSAERLKGVDSTLKIQPAKLEDSAVYLCASSLALGEANTGELFFGEGSRLTVL.